This TCR beta chain was identified in a study of long-term antiretroviral therapy in people with HIV. Study context: It was about a decade before the 2015 immediate-ART recommendation that the earliest samples were taken.

With survey level as its setting, the immunoSEQ assay was v3.0. TCRdb keeps only in-frame clones here, not all; method: immunoSEQ multiplex PCR. The repertoire holds approximately 11,000 clones, with 76% as singletons. This clone was detected once. Trimming removed 2 bases from V and 3 bases from J, with 14 bases in between. Per germline, CDR1 SGDLS and CDR2 YYNGEE. The CDR3 totals 15 residues. Sequencing used unsorted PBMCs, obtained at the start of antiretroviral therapy, before treatment. The gene calls are TRBV9 and TRBJ1-1, with D possibly matching TRBD1 (6 bases). The clonotype was recovered from a man between 25 and 39 years old with HIV. CDR3 in DNA: TGTGCCAGCAGCGTGGAGGAGGGGGGTTACACTGAAGCTTTCTTT. This encodes CASSVEEGGYTEAFF. The full variable domain, completed using reference TRBV9 and TRBJ1-1, is DSGVTQTPKHLITATGQRVTLRCSPRSGDLSVYWYQQSLDQGLQFLIQYYNGEERAKGNILERFSAQQFPDLHSELNLSSLELGDSALYFCASSVEEGGYTEAFFGQGTRLTVV.